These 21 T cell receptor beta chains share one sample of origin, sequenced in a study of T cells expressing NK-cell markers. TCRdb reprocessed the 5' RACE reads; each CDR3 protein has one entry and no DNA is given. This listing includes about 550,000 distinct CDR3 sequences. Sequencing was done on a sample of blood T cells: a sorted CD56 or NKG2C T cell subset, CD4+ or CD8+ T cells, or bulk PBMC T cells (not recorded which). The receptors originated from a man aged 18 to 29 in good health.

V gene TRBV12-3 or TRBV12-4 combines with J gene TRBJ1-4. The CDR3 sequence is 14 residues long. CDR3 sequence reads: CASSLQASGEKLFF.

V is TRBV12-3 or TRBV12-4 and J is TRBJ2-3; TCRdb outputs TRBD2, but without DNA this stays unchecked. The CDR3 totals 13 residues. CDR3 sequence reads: CASRQPAGNAQYF.

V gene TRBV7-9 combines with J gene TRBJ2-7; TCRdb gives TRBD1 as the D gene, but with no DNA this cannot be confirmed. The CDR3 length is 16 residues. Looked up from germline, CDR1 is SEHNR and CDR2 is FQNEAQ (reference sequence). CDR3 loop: CASSLTPTGKRGEQYF. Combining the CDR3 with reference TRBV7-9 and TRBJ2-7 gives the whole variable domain DTGVSQNPRHKITKRGQNVTFRCDPISEHNRLYWYRQTLGQGPEFLTYFQNEAQLEKSRLLSDRFSAERPKGSFSTLEIQRTEQGDSAMYLCASSLTPTGKRGEQYFGPGTRLTVT.

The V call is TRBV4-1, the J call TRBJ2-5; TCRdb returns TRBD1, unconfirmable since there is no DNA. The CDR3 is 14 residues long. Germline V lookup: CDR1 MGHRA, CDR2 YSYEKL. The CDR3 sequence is CASSQSRAEETQYF.

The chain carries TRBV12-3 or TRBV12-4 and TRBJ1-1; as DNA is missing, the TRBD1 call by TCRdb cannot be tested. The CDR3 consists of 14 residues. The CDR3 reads CASTKQGGNTEAFF.

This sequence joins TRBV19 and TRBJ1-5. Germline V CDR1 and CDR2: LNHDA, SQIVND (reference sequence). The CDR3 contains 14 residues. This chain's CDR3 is CASSNGGAVQPQHF.

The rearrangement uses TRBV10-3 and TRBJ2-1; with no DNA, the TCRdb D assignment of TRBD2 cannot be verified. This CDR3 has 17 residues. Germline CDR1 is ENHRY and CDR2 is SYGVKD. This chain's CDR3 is CAISESNLAGGGGEQFF.

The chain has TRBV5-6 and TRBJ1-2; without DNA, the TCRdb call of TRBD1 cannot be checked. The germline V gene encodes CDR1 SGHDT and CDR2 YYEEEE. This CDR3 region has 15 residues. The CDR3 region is CASSYPTGSDYGYTF.

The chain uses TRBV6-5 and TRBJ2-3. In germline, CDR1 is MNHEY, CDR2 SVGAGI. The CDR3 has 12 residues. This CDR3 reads CASSYLGDTQYF.

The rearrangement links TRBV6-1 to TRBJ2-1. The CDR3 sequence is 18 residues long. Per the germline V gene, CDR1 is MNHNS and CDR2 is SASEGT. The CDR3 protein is CASSEAGRRSSFYNEQFF.

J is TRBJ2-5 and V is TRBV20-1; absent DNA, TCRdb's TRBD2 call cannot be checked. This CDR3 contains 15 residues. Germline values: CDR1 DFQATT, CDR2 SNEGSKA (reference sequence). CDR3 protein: CSARDPAGERETQYF.

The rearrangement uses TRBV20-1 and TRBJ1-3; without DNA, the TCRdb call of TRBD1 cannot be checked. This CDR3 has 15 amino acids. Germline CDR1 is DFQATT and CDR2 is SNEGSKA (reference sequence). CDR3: CSASGQGSSGNTIYF.

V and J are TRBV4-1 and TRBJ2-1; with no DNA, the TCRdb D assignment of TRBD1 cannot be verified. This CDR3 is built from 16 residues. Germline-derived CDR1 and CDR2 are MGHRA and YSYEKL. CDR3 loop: CASSQPFRGIRNEQFF.

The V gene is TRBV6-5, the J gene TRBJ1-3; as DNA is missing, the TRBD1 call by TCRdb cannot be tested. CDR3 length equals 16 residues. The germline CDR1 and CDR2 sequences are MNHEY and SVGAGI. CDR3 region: CASSYSAGPSGNTIYF.

CDR3 residues: CASSRQGYTEAFF. The V and J genes are TRBV6-6 and TRBJ1-1; the TCRdb D gene call, TRBD1, has no DNA to confirm it. Germline V gene sequence: CDR1 MNHNY, CDR2 SVGAGI (reference sequence). The CDR3 runs to 13 residues.

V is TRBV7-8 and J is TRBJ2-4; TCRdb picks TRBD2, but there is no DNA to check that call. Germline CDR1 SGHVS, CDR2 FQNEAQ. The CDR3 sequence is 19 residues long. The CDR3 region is CASSLSTSGRAGAKNIQYF.

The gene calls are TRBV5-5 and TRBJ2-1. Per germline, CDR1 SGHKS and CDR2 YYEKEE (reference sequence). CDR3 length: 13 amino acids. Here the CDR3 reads CASSLLVMDEQFF. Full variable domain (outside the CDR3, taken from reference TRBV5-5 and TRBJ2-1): DAGVTQSPTHLIKTRGQQVTLRCSPISGHKSVSWYQQVLGQGPQFIFQYYEKEERGRGNFPDRFSARQFPNYSSELNVNALLLGDSALYLCASSLLVMDEQFFGPGTRLTVL.

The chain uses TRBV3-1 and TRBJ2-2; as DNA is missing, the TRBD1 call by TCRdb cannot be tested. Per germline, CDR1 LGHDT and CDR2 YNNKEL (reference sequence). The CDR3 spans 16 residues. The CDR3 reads CASSQLQGKLTGELFF.

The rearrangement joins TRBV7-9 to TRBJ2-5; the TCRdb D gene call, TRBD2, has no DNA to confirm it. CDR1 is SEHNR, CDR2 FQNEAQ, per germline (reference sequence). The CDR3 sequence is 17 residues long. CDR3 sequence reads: CASSSPTGLAGQETQYF.

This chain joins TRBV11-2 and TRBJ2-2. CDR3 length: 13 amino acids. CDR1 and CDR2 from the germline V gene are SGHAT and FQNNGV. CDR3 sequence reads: CASDILGTGELFF.

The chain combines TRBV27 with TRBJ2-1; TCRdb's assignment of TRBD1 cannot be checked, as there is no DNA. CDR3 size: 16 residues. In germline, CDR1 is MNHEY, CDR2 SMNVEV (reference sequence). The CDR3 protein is CASSLRPGRHRNEQFF.